A single sample is the source of the 25 T cell receptor beta chains below, sequenced in a study of T cell responses to AZD1222 COVID-19 vaccine. Clones were read by immunoSEQ multiplex PCR, and TCRdb kept only the in-frame ones, dropping some. The table shows roughly 200,000 clones, with roughly 91% occurring only once. This specimen was peripheral blood, taken on day 0 of MenACWY control vaccination. These TCRs come from an adult in good health.

The chain is built from TRBV10-2 and TRBJ2-7; weak D call: TRBD2 (7 bases). CDR1 WSHSY and CDR2 SAAADI come from the germline V gene. The length of the CDR3 is 14 residues. Trimming removed 7 bases from V and 8 bases from J, with 21 bases in between. CDR3: CASNNGGGRAQQYF. In DNA form, the CDR3 reads TGCGCCAGCAATAATGGCGGGGGCCGGGCCCAGCAGTACTTC.

This chain joins TRBV5-1 and TRBJ1-1; D perhaps matches TRBD1 (6 bases). This CDR3 is built from 15 residues. Trimming took 5 bases from V and 4 from J, leaving 18 bases between them. Looked up from germline, CDR1 is SGHRS and CDR2 is YFSETQ. The CDR3 region is CASSRGGWEVTEAFF. The CDR3 nucleotides read TGCGCCAGCAGTCGTGGGGGCTGGGAGGTCACTGAAGCTTTCTTT.

The V and J genes are TRBV19 and TRBJ1-2, with D maybe TRBD1 (5 bases). The CDR3 extends over 13 amino acids. Germline values: CDR1 LNHDA, CDR2 SQIVND (reference sequence). V was clipped by 7 bases and J by 4 bases, with 13 bases between them. This chain's CDR3 is CASNTKGPYGYTF. The CDR3 region has the DNA TGTGCCAGTAATACAAAGGGGCCCTATGGCTACACCTTC.

This chain joins TRBV5-1 and TRBJ1-5; perhaps TRBD1 as D (5 bases). Deletions cut 1 base from V and 3 bases from J, with 8 bases between. The CDR3 runs to 14 residues. CDR1 and CDR2 from the germline V gene are SGHRS and YFSETQ. CDR3 nucleotides: TGCGCCAGCAGCTTGTCAGGGCCCAATCAGCCCCAGCATTTT. It is translated as CASSLSGPNQPQHF. Looking up the rest from reference TRBV5-1 and TRBJ1-5 gives the full variable domain: KAGVTQTPRYLIKTRGQQVTLSCSPISGHRSVSWYQQTPGQGLQFLFEYFSETQRNKGNFPGRFSGRQFSNSRSEMNVSTLELGDSALYLCASSLSGPNQPQHFGDGTRLSIL.

J is TRBJ1-2 and V is TRBV28; 7 nucleotides agree with TRBD1. J lost 8 bases, V lost 6 bases, and 9 bases had no gene match. CDR1 and CDR2 from the germline V gene are MDHEN and SYDVKM. There are 13 residues in the CDR3. DNA for the CDR3: TGTGCCAGCAGCCTGACAGGGATTGGCGGCTACACCTTC. It codes for CASSLTGIGGYTF.

This rearrangement joins TRBV28 to TRBJ1-1; no reliable D call. This CDR3 has 14 residues. The V gene lost 5 bases and the J gene lost 0 bases, with 10 bases spanning the gap. Germline V gene lookup returns CDR1 MDHEN and CDR2 SYDVKM. CDR3 in amino acids: CASSPPRMNTEAFF. CDR3 DNA sequence: TGTGCCAGCAGTCCCCCCCGGATGAACACTGAAGCTTTCTTT.

The chain links TRBV30 to TRBJ1-3; TRBD1 matches 8 bases. CDR1 and CDR2 from the germline V gene are GTSNPN and SVGIG (reference sequence). CDR3 size: 13 residues. Trimming removed 5 bases from V and 0 bases from J; junction bases left unmatched: 0. The CDR3 sequence is CAWGQGSGNTIYF. In nucleotides, the CDR3 is TGTGCCTGGGGACAGGGCTCTGGAAACACCATATATTTT.

V gene TRBV5-4 combines with J gene TRBJ2-2; the match to TRBD2 covers 8 bases. J gave up 7 bases and V 2 bases, and 7 bases lay outside the gene matches. CDR1 SGHNT and CDR2 YYREEE come from the germline V gene (reference sequence). This CDR3 is built from 15 residues. CDR3 residues: CASSLIGGEGGELFF. DNA for the CDR3: TGTGCCAGCAGCTTAATCGGGGGGGAAGGCGGGGAGCTGTTTTTT. Variable domain in full (rest from reference TRBV5-4 and TRBJ2-2): ETGVTQSPTHLIKTRGQQVTLRCSSQSGHNTVSWYQQALGQGPQFIFQYYREEENGRGNFPPRFSGLQFPNYSSELNVNALELDDSALYLCASSLIGGEGGELFFGEGSRLTVL.

The V and J genes are TRBV12-3 or TRBV12-4 and TRBJ1-4; the D is unclear. The V end was cut by 5 bases, the J end by 4 bases, with 5 bases between. This CDR3 has 12 amino acids. CDR3 nucleotides: TGTGCCAGCAGTCGGGGTAATGAAAAACTGTTTTTT. Protein: CASSRGNEKLFF.

J is TRBJ2-1 and V is TRBV5-1; 16 bases agree with TRBD2. Germline CDR1 reads SGHRS; CDR2 reads YFSETQ. The CDR3 runs to 18 residues. Germline trimming cut 4 bases from V and 9 bases from J; bases unmatched to any gene: 13. The CDR3 DNA sequence: TGCGCCAGCAGCCTCGGGACTAGCGGGGGGGCCTTTTCCGTTGAGCAGTTCTTC. The encoded protein is CASSLGTSGGAFSVEQFF.

V gene TRBV9 combines with J gene TRBJ2-3, with 8 bases fitting TRBD2. J was trimmed by 2 bases and V by 0 bases; bases with no gene match: 5. CDR1 is SGDLS, CDR2 YYNGEE, per germline. CDR3 length equals 16 residues. The CDR3, as DNA: TGTGCCAGCAGCGTAGTGGGGGGACTAGACACAGATACGCAGTATTTT. This translates into CASSVVGGLDTDTQYF.

This clone was observed a single time. The V gene is TRBV6-2 or TRBV6-3, the J gene TRBJ1-6, with no clear D. CDR3 size: 17 residues. CDR1 and CDR2 from the germline V gene are MNHEY and SVGEGT. Trimming pared 2 bases from V and 1 base from J, leaving 12 bases between. The chain's CDR3 is CASSYERGRSYNSPLHF. The CDR3 DNA follows: TGTGCCAGCAGTTACGAAAGAGGGAGATCCTATAATTCACCCCTCCACTTT.

The gene calls are TRBV7-9 and TRBJ1-4; 10 bases match TRBD1. CDR3 size: 14 residues. Trimming at V came to 3 bases and at J to 6 bases, leaving 1 base not matched to a gene. Looked up from germline, CDR1 is SEHNR and CDR2 is FQNEAQ (reference sequence). This CDR3 is CASSFGTGDEKLFF. For the CDR3, the DNA is TGTGCCAGCAGCTTCGGGACAGGGGATGAAAAACTGTTTTTT.

The V and J genes are TRBV11-2 and TRBJ1-1, with no clear D. This CDR3 has 9 residues. Germline V gene sequence: CDR1 SGHAT, CDR2 FQNNGV. Trimming removed 5 bases from V and 8 bases from J, with 3 bases in between. The CDR3 loop reads CASSPEAFF. The CDR3, as DNA: TGTGCCAGCAGCCCGGAAGCTTTCTTT. Supplemented by reference TRBV11-2 and TRBJ1-1, the full variable domain reads EAGVAQSPRYKIIEKRQSVAFWCNPISGHATLYWYQQILGQGPKLLIQFQNNGVVDDSQLPKDRFSAERLKGVDSTLKIQPAKLEDSAVYLCASSPEAFFGQGTRLTVV.

V usage is TRBV2 and J usage is TRBJ2-3; no definite D call. The CDR3 runs 12 residues. V lost 7 bases, J lost 6 bases, and 11 bases lay in between. Germline V gene lookup returns CDR1 SNHLY and CDR2 FYNNEI. CDR3 amino acids: CASTEYGDTQYF. CDR3 DNA: TGTGCCAGCACCGAGTACGGGGATACGCAGTATTTT.

This sequence joins TRBV6-5 and TRBJ1-1; D is unresolved. V lost 6 bases to trimming and J lost 7 bases, with 12 bases between them. This CDR3 has 12 residues. Per the germline V gene, CDR1 is MNHEY and CDR2 is SVGAGI. CDR3 sequence reads: CASSSDVDEAFF. As DNA, the CDR3 is TGTGCCAGCAGCTCGGACGTAGATGAAGCTTTCTTT.

The chain has TRBV28 and TRBJ1-4, with D possibly TRBD1 on 5 matching bases. Trimming left V 5 bases short and J 3 bases short, with 7 bases between. This CDR3 has 13 amino acids. Per germline, CDR1 MDHEN and CDR2 SYDVKM. The CDR3 protein is CASSKTANEKLFF. The CDR3 DNA reads as TGTGCCAGCAGTAAGACAGCTAATGAAAAACTGTTTTTT.

About this clone itself: The sample holds other DNA sequences that translate to the same CDR3. The rearrangement joins TRBV18 to TRBJ2-5, with D uncertain. Germline assignment: CDR1 KGHSH and CDR2 LQKENI. The CDR3 extends over 11 amino acids. With 3 bases removed from V and 5 bases from J, the gap between germline ends came to 4 bases. The CDR3: CASSPRETQYF. The CDR3 DNA reads TGTGCCAGCTCACCGAGGGAGACCCAGTACTTC. Together with reference TRBV18 and TRBJ2-5, the CDR3 gives the full variable domain: NAGVMQNPRHLVRRRGQEARLRCSPMKGHSHVYWYRQLPEEGLKFMVYLQKENIIDESGMPKERFSAEFPKEGPSILRIQQVVRGDSAAYFCASSPRETQYFGPGTRLLVL.

The chain carries TRBV7-9 and TRBJ1-3; D is undetermined. The germline CDR1 and CDR2 sequences are SEHNR and FQNEAQ (reference sequence). Trimming took 0 bases from V and 4 from J, leaving 4 bases between them. This CDR3 has 13 residues. CDR3 sequence: CASSLAGGNTIYF. CDR3 nucleotides: TGTGCCAGCAGCTTAGCTGGGGGAAACACCATATATTTT.

This chain joins TRBV18 and TRBJ1-4; D is unresolved. The V and J ends lost 0 bases and 8 bases respectively, with 13 bases between them. Germline CDR1 reads KGHSH; CDR2 reads LQKENI. This CDR3 spans 15 amino acids. The CDR3 region is CASSPPGSQAEKLFF. CDR3 DNA sequence: TGTGCCAGCTCACCACCCGGATCTCAGGCGGAAAAACTGTTTTTT.

The CDR3 protein is CASSQVMTGGGYTF. As DNA, the CDR3 is TGTGCCAGCAGCCAAGTTATGACGGGGGGTGGCTACACCTTC. V usage is TRBV4-2 and J usage is TRBJ1-2, with a tentative D call TRBD1 (5 bases). The length of the CDR3 is 14 residues. Germline-derived CDR1 and CDR2 are LGHNA and YNFKEQ. The ends were cut back, 1 base at V and 7 bases at J, with 13 bases in the middle.

The chain combines TRBV5-1 with TRBJ1-2; the D gene is possibly TRBD1 (5 bases). CDR1 SGHRS and CDR2 YFSETQ come from the germline V gene. The CDR3 has 14 amino acids. V gave up 1 base and J gave up 4 bases, with 11 bases separating them. CDR3 protein: CASSLKGPGYGYTF. CDR3 sequence (DNA): TGCGCCAGCAGCTTGAAGGGGCCGGGCTATGGCTACACCTTC.

The chain couples TRBV6-1 to TRBJ1-5; D remains ambiguous. Trimming took 1 base from V and 7 from J, leaving 11 bases between them. The CDR3 totals 14 residues. Germline CDR1 MNHNS, CDR2 SASEGT. This CDR3 is CASSEVERWQPQHF. The DNA for the CDR3 is TGTGCCAGCAGTGAAGTAGAAAGGTGGCAGCCCCAGCATTTT.

The V and J genes are TRBV7-2 and TRBJ1-2, with 8 bases aligning to TRBD1. Germline CDR1 is SGHTA and CDR2 is FQGNSA. Losses at the gene ends were 0 bases for V and 4 bases for J; bases not matched to a gene: 4. The CDR3 contains 15 residues. The CDR3 DNA reads as TGTGCCAGCAGCTTAGCCGGGACAGGCGGCTATGGCTACACCTTC. This codes for CASSLAGTGGYGYTF.

This rearrangement joins TRBV14 to TRBJ1-1, with a weak D call TRBD1 (5 bases). The V and J ends lost 0 bases and 0 bases respectively, with 8 bases between them. The CDR3 has 15 residues. Germline loops: CDR1 SGHDN, CDR2 FVKESK. For the CDR3, the DNA is TGTGCCAGCAGCCAAGATTGGGGGATGAACACTGAAGCTTTCTTT. It is translated as CASSQDWGMNTEAFF.